This TCR beta chain came from a study of cytomegalovirus exposure and HLA in healthy donors. Germline CDR1 is GTSNPN and CDR2 is SVGIG (reference sequence). The V end was cut by 3 bases, the J end by 0 bases, with 8 bases between. This CDR3 comprises 13 residues. PCR was performed using 60 Vbeta and 13 Jbeta primers. Repertoires were generated with immunoSEQ multiplex PCR, while TCRdb's copy carries only in-frame clones and drops some. This repertoire shows approximately 300,000 clones, approximately 84% found once; its top ten account for about 2%. With regard to this clone: The antigen remains unidentified. In the same sample, other DNA sequences code for this CDR3.

Study-level results: In a later analysis, V- and J-gene trimming of beta chains associated with a DCLRE1C missense variant, replicated independently.

V gene TRBV30 combines with J gene TRBJ1-1; D gene ambiguous. The sequence was obtained from a woman aged 40 to 50 in good health and CMV-seropositive. What was sequenced was PBMCs. The CDR3 coding sequence is TGTGCCTGGAGGCACAACCTGAACACTGAAGCTTTCTTT. This translates into CAWRHNLNTEAFF.